The 14 T cell receptor beta chains given below trace back to one sample, sequenced in a study of cytomegalovirus exposure and HLA in healthy donors. Primers for the PCR totalled 60 Vbeta and 13 Jbeta. Some clones are missing from TCRdb's copy, which holds only in-frame ones; the method was immunoSEQ multiplex PCR. The data show about 200,000 clones, with over 80% seen just once and roughly 1.3% held by the top ten. Sequenced material: PBMCs. The source is a man aged 30-40 years in good health and CMV-seronegative.

This chain connects TRBV15 to TRBJ2-7; 9 positions match TRBD2. This CDR3 contains 16 residues. The V and J ends lost 5 bases and 5 bases, in that order; junction bases with no gene match: 13. CDR1 and CDR2 from the germline V gene are LNHNV and YYDKDF (reference sequence). The chain's CDR3 is CATSVEWRGGAHEQYF. The CDR3 DNA is TGTGCCACCAGCGTAGAATGGCGGGGGGGTGCCCACGAGCAGTACTTC.

This sequence joins TRBV6-5 and TRBJ2-1, with 9 bases that match TRBD2. V lost 6 bases, J lost 7 bases, and 7 bases stayed unmatched. Germline CDR1 is MNHEY and CDR2 is SVGAGI. This CDR3 has 14 amino acids. CDR3 bases: TGTGCCAGCAGCTCGGGACTAGCTGGGAATGAGCAGTTCTTC. The encoded protein is CASSSGLAGNEQFF.

The V and J genes are TRBV5-6 and TRBJ2-3; tentatively, D is TRBD2 (6 bases). The CDR3 length is 15 residues. V was shortened by 1 base and J by 0 bases, with 9 bases between the two germline ends. Germline V gene sequence: CDR1 SGHDT, CDR2 YYEEEE. CDR3 sequence (DNA): TGTGCCAGCAGCTTGCTTGCGGGAAGCACAGATACGCAGTATTTT. Protein sequence: CASSLLAGSTDTQYF. The full variable domain, completed using reference TRBV5-6 and TRBJ2-3, is DAGVTQSPTHLIKTRGQQVTLRCSPKSGHDTVSWYQQALGQGPQFIFQYYEEEERQRGNFPDRFSGHQFPNYSSELNVNALLLGDSALYLCASSLLAGSTDTQYFGPGTRLTVL.

The chain couples TRBV4-2 to TRBJ2-1, with D perhaps matching TRBD1 (6 bases). The CDR3 runs 14 residues. V was pared by 1 base and J by 4 bases, with 8 bases between. Germline V CDR1 and CDR2: LGHNA, YNFKEQ. The CDR3 here is CASSQVGQYNEQFF. The DNA of the CDR3 is TGTGCCAGCAGCCAAGTCGGACAGTACAATGAGCAGTTCTTC.

The V and J genes are TRBV28 and TRBJ2-3; D is undetermined. Germline-derived CDR1 and CDR2 are MDHEN and SYDVKM. CDR3 length: 15 amino acids. V lost 7 bases and J lost 5, with 19 bases in between. In nucleotides, the CDR3 is TGTGCCAGCACCCCGCAAGGCGACCCGGGAGATACGCAGTATTTT. As protein: CASTPQGDPGDTQYF.

The chain couples TRBV5-1 to TRBJ2-7, with a weak D call TRBD1 (5 bases). CDR1 is SGHRS and CDR2 is YFSETQ in the germline V gene. The CDR3 sequence is 13 residues long. The V end lost 4 bases, the J end lost 8 bases, and 16 bases lay between the germline ends. The CDR3 here is CASSPAGQSKQYF. DNA for the CDR3: TGCGCCAGCAGCCCGGCCGGACAATCCAAGCAGTACTTC.

The rearrangement joins TRBV7-9 to TRBJ2-7; 10 nucleotides match TRBD1. Trimming took 5 bases from V and 2 from J; bases not matched to a gene: 9. The CDR3 length is 16 residues. From germline, CDR1 is SEHNR and CDR2 FQNEAQ (reference sequence). Here the CDR3 reads CASSATRDRGAYEQYF. CDR3 sequence (DNA): TGTGCCAGCAGCGCCACTCGGGACAGGGGCGCCTACGAGCAGTACTTC.

This clone has a single count. The chain couples TRBV18 to TRBJ2-2; D is perhaps TRBD2 (5 bases). This CDR3 is built from 17 residues. Germline lookup yields CDR1 KGHSH and CDR2 LQKENI. The germline V and J ends were trimmed by 2 bases and 4 bases, with 17 bases remaining between them. The CDR3 here is CASSPEGPGMVTGELFF. The CDR3 DNA sequence: TGTGCCAGCTCACCAGAAGGACCGGGAATGGTCACCGGGGAGCTGTTTTTT. Combining the CDR3 with reference TRBV18 and TRBJ2-2 gives the whole variable domain NAGVMQNPRHLVRRRGQEARLRCSPMKGHSHVYWYRQLPEEGLKFMVYLQKENIIDESGMPKERFSAEFPKEGPSILRIQQVVRGDSAAYFCASSPEGPGMVTGELFFGEGSRLTVL.

The gene calls are TRBV15 and TRBJ2-5, with D perhaps matching TRBD2 (5 bases). The V end was cut by 3 bases, the J end by 5 bases, with 16 bases between. The CDR3 runs 15 residues. The germline CDR1 and CDR2 sequences are LNHNV and YYDKDF (reference sequence). CDR3 protein: CATSSDPEGAETQYF. The CDR3 coding sequence is TGTGCCACCAGCAGTGACCCCGAGGGTGCGGAGACCCAGTACTTC.

This chain links TRBV5-6 with TRBJ1-1; D unresolved. V was clipped by 2 bases and J by 0 bases, with 8 bases between them. CDR1 and CDR2 (germline): SGHDT, YYEEEE. This CDR3 comprises 14 residues. The CDR3 sequence is CASSFQTVNTEAFF. The CDR3 DNA reads TGTGCCAGCAGCTTCCAAACGGTGAACACTGAAGCTTTCTTT.

This clone is a singleton in its sample. The chain recombines TRBV30 with TRBJ1-5; 7 bases align to TRBD1. CDR1 GTSNPN and CDR2 SVGIG come from the germline V gene (reference sequence). J was trimmed by 5 bases and V by 5 bases; bases with no gene match: 6. The CDR3 has 13 residues. DNA of the CDR3: TGTGCCTGGGCTTCCCAGGGGGATCAGCCCCAGCATTTT. Translated: CAWASQGDQPQHF.

This rearrangement joins TRBV19 to TRBJ2-1, with TRBD1 matching over 9 bases. CDR3 length equals 18 residues. The ends lost 5 bases at V and 2 bases at J; junction bases unmatched: 13. Germline V gives CDR1 LNHDA, CDR2 SQIVND (reference sequence). The CDR3 DNA follows: TGTGCCAGTAGTGCGAGGGACAGGGCCCCTGGGACCTACAATGAGCAGTTCTTC. Translated, it gives CASSARDRAPGTYNEQFF.

The chain employs TRBV7-9 and TRBJ2-1, with D tentatively TRBD2 (6 bases). The germline CDR1 and CDR2 sequences are SEHNR and FQNEAQ (reference sequence). The ends were cut back, 5 bases at V and 5 bases at J, with 10 bases in the middle. This CDR3 region has 13 residues. CDR3 nucleotides: TGTGCCAGCAGCGCGGGACCAGACAATGAGCAGTTCTTC. This codes for CASSAGPDNEQFF.

This clone came up a few times. The chain joins TRBV7-9 to TRBJ2-6; D may be TRBD2 (5 bases). Trimming removed 3 bases at V and 0 bases at J, with 15 bases between. From germline, CDR1 is SEHNR and CDR2 FQNEAQ (reference sequence). This CDR3 comprises 18 residues. The CDR3 sequence: CASSFGRGLYSGANVLTF. The CDR3 bases are TGTGCCAGCAGCTTTGGGAGAGGGCTTTACTCTGGGGCCAACGTCCTGACTTTC.